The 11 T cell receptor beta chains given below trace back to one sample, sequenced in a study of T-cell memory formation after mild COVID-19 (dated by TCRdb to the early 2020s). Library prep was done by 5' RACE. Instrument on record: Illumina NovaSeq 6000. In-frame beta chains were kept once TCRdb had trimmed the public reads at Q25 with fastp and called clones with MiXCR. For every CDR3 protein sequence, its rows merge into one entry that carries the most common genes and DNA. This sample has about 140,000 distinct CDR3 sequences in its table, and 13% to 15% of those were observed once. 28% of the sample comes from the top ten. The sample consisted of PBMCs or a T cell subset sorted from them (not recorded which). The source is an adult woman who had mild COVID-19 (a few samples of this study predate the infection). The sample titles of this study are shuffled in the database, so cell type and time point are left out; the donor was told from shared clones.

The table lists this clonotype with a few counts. CDR3 nucleotides: TGTGCCAGCTCTCTAGCGAACTACGAGCAGTACTTC. Amino acids: CASSLANYEQYF. V usage is TRBV12-3 or TRBV12-4 and J usage is TRBJ2-7; TRBD2 is a possible D gene (6 bases). The CDR3 has 12 amino acids. Trimming shortened V by 8 bases and J by 3 bases, and 11 bases separated the two germline ends.

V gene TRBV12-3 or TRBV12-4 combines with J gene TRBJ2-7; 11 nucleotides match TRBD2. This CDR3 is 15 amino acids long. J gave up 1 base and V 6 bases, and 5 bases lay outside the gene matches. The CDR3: CASSSTSGRSYEQYF. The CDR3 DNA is TGTGCCAGCAGCTCCACTAGCGGGAGATCCTACGAGCAGTACTTC.

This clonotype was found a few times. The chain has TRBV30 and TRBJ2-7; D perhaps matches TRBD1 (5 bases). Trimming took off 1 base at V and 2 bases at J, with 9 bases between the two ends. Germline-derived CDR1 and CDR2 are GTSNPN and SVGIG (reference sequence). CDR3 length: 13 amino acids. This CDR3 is CAWSGGHPYEQYF. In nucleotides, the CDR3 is TGTGCCTGGAGTGGAGGACACCCCTACGAGCAGTACTTC. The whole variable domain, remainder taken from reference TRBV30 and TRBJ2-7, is SQTIHQWPATLVQPVGSPLSLECTVEGTSNPNLYWYRQAAGRGLQLLFYSVGIGQISSEVPQNLSASRPQDRQFILSSKKLLLSDSGFYLCAWSGGHPYEQYFGPGTRLTVT.

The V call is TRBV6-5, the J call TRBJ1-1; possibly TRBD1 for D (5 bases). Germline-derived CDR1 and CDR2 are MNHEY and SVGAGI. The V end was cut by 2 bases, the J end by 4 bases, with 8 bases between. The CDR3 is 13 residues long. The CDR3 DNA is TGTGCCAGCAGTTACCCAGGGAGCACTGAAGCTTTCTTT. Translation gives CASSYPGSTEAFF.

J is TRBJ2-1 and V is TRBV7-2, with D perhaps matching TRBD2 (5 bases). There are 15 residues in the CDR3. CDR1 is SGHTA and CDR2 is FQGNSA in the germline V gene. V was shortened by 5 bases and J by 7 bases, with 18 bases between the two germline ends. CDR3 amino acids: CASSDWGQRGNEQFF. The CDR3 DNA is TGTGCCAGCAGCGATTGGGGTCAACGAGGGAATGAGCAGTTCTTC.

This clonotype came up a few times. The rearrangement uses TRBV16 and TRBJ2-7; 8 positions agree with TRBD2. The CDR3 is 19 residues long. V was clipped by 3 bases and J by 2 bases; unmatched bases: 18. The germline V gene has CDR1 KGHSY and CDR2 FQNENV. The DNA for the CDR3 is TGTGCCAGCAGCCATCGTGGGGGCGCAGTTAGCGGGATCGCCTACGAGCAGTACTTC. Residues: CASSHRGGAVSGIAYEQYF. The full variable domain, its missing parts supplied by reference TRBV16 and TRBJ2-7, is GEEVAQTPKHLVRGEGQKAKLYCAPIKGHSYVFWYQQVLKNEFKFLISFQNENVFDETGMPKERFSAKCLPNSPCSLEIQATKLEDSAVYFCASSHRGGAVSGIAYEQYFGPGTRLTVT.

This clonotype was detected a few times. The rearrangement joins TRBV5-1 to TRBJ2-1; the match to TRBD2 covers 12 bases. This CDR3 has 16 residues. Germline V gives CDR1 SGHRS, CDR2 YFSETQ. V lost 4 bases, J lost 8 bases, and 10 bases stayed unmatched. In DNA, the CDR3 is TGCGCCAGCAGCGGCTGGACTAGCGGGGAAGTTTATGAGCAGTTCTTC. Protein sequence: CASSGWTSGEVYEQFF.

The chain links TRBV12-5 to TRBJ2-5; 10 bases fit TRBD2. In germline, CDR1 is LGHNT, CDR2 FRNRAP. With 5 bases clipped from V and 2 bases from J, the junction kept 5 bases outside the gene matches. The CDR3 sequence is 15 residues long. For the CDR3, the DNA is TGTGCTAGTGGTCTCGGACTAGCGGTTCAAGAGACCCAGTACTTC. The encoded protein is CASGLGLAVQETQYF. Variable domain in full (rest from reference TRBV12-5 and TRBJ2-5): DARVTQTPRHKVTEMGQEVTMRCQPILGHNTVFWYRQTMMQGLELLAYFRNRAPLDDSGMPKDRFSAEMPDATLATLKIQPSEPRDSAVYFCASGLGLAVQETQYFGPGTRLLVL.

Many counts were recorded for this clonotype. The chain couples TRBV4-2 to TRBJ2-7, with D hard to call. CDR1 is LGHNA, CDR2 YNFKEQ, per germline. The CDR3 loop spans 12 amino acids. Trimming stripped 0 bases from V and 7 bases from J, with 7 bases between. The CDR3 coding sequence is TGTGCCAGCAGCCAAGATTCTGGGGAGCAGTACTTC. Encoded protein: CASSQDSGEQYF.

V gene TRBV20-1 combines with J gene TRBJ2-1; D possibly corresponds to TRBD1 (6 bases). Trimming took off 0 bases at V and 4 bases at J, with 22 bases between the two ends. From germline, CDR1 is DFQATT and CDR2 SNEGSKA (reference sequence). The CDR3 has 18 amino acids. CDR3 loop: CSARDPTFRDNPYNEQFF. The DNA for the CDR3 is TGCAGTGCTAGAGATCCCACTTTCCGGGACAACCCGTACAATGAGCAGTTCTTC.

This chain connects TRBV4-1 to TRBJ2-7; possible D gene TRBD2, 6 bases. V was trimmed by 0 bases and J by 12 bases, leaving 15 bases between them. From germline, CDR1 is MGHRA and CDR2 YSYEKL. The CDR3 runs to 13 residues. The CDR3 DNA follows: TGCGCCAGCAGCCAAGATTATGCGGGGTTTGCGTACTTC. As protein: CASSQDYAGFAYF.